What follows are 20 T cell receptor beta chains derived from one specimen sequenced in a study of OX40 agonist ivuxolimab in advanced cancers. Profiling relied on immunoSEQ multiplex PCR, and the TCRdb table lists in-frame clones only, not all of them. The sample has roughly 56,000 clones, around four fifths seen once. The sample consisted of CD4+ or CD8+ T cells sorted from blood, taken in a trial of the OX40 agonist ivuxolimab. Receptors were obtained from an adult with an advanced solid tumor such as melanoma, head and neck, liver or kidney cancer.

The chain has TRBV19 and TRBJ1-1, with D possibly TRBD1 on 5 matching bases. This CDR3 has 13 amino acids. V lost 4 bases and J 4 bases, leaving 10 bases between the germline ends. Germline-derived CDR1 and CDR2 are LNHDA and SQIVND (reference sequence). The CDR3 loop is CASSTQGTTEAFF. CDR3 DNA: TGTGCCAGTAGTACCCAGGGAACCACTGAAGCTTTCTTT. The full variable domain, with the rest looked up from reference TRBV19 and TRBJ1-1, is DGGITQSPKYLFRKEGQNVTLSCEQNLNHDAMYWYRQDPGQGLRLIYYSQIVNDFQKGDIAEGYSVSREKKESFPLTVTSAQKNPTAFYLCASSTQGTTEAFFGQGTRLTVV.

This chain connects TRBV5-1 to TRBJ2-1; D is perhaps TRBD2 (5 bases). This CDR3 has 13 amino acids. Germline-derived CDR1 and CDR2 are SGHRS and YFSETQ. V was pared by 4 bases and J by 4 bases, with 9 bases between. The CDR3 region has the DNA TGCGCCAGCAGCCGAGAGGGTTACAATGAGCAGTTCTTC. Protein sequence: CASSREGYNEQFF.

The chain links TRBV30 to TRBJ2-4; 7 nucleotides line up with TRBD1. The CDR3 has 13 amino acids. V shed 2 bases and J 8 bases; nucleotides not matched to a gene: 6. The V gene's germline CDR1 is GTSNPN and CDR2 SVGIG (reference sequence). The CDR3 DNA reads TGTGCCTGGAGTAGGGGGCGCACAGACATTCAGTACTTC. Its translation: CAWSRGRTDIQYF.

This chain uses TRBV21-1 with TRBJ2-3; the D call in the table, TRBD1, was not verified against the DNA. TRBV21-1 is given as a pseudogene. This CDR3 is 13 amino acids long. This CDR3 reads CASSKEGADTQYF. The CDR3 bases are TGTGCCAGCAGCAAAGAAGGGGCAGATACGCAGTATTTT.

The chain carries TRBV28 and TRBJ2-5; unclear D gene. V was cut by 5 bases and J by 4 bases, with 20 bases left in between. Germline loops: CDR1 MDHEN, CDR2 SYDVKM. The CDR3 has 16 residues. Written as DNA, the CDR3 is TGTGCCAGCAGTAGGACGACGGCAATTTCGGGAGAGACCCAGTACTTC. Translated: CASSRTTAISGETQYF.

This clone was found a few times. The V and J genes are TRBV5-4 and TRBJ1-6; the match to TRBD1 covers 12 bases. Germline CDR1 and CDR2: SGHNT and YYREEE (reference sequence). CDR3 length equals 16 residues. J lost 9 bases, V lost 2 bases, and 6 bases had no gene match. The CDR3 loop reads CASSFGGGQGASPLHF. Written as DNA, the CDR3 is TGTGCCAGCAGCTTCGGTGGGGGACAGGGGGCTTCACCCCTCCACTTT.

CDR3 DNA sequence: TGCGCCAGCAGCTTCCTTAGCGGAAGCACAGATACGCAGTATTTT. It codes for CASSFLSGSTDTQYF. This rearrangement joins TRBV5-1 to TRBJ2-3; weak D call: TRBD2 (6 bases). Germline V gene data show CDR1 as SGHRS and CDR2 as YFSETQ. With 2 bases removed from V and 0 bases from J, the gap between germline ends came to 10 bases. There are 15 residues in the CDR3.

The J gene is TRBJ1-6, the V gene TRBV6-5; tentative D call: TRBD1 (5 bases). The ends were cut back, 3 bases at V and 7 bases at J, with 13 bases in the middle. Germline CDR1 reads MNHEY; CDR2 reads SVGAGI. This CDR3 is 15 amino acids long. The CDR3 reads CASSYSGTANSPLHF. The CDR3 DNA reads TGTGCCAGCAGTTATTCCGGGACGGCCAATTCACCCCTCCACTTT.

J is TRBJ2-3 and V is TRBV15, with a tentative D call TRBD1 (6 bases). V dropped 0 bases and J dropped 4 bases, with 20 bases sitting between them. Germline-derived CDR1 and CDR2 are LNHNV and YYDKDF (reference sequence). The CDR3 has 18 residues. The chain's CDR3 is CATSRDFNRAGSADTQYF. CDR3 DNA sequence: TGTGCCACCAGCAGAGATTTTAACAGGGCGGGTTCTGCAGATACGCAGTATTTT.

V is TRBV28 and J is TRBJ1-1; possibly TRBD1 for D (6 bases). CDR3 length: 14 residues. Germline CDR1 MDHEN, CDR2 SYDVKM. Trimming cost V 8 bases and J 4 bases, with 17 bases left between them. The CDR3 DNA follows: TGTGCCAGCTGCTGGGGGGGCGGGGGCACTGAAGCTTTCTTT. This translates into CASCWGGGGTEAFF. The full variable domain, its missing parts supplied by reference TRBV28 and TRBJ1-1, is DVKVTQSSRYLVKRTGEKVFLECVQDMDHENMFWYRQDPGLGLRLIYFSYDVKMKEKGDIPEGYSVSREKKERFSLILESASTNQTSMYLCASCWGGGGTEAFFGQGTRLTVV.

This clone showed up just a few times. The genes are TRBV19 and TRBJ2-7; TRBD2 matches 7 bases. Per the germline V gene, CDR1 is LNHDA and CDR2 is SQIVND (reference sequence). Trimming at V came to 4 bases and at J to 0 bases, leaving 12 bases not matched to a gene. The CDR3 covers 17 residues. The CDR3 DNA follows: TGTGCCAGTAGTAGAACCTGGGGAGGGACCGACTCCTACGAGCAGTACTTC. Amino acids: CASSRTWGGTDSYEQYF.

The gene calls are TRBV7-9 and TRBJ2-7, with a tentative D call TRBD2 (5 bases). The CDR3 covers 18 residues. Deletions cut 6 bases from V and 6 bases from J, with 30 bases between. Germline CDR1 SEHNR, CDR2 FQNEAQ (reference sequence). Here the CDR3 reads CASSLTRTRFPGSGEQYF. CDR3 bases: TGTGCCAGCAGTTTGACAAGAACTAGGTTTCCGGGGTCGGGCGAGCAGTACTTC.

The V gene is TRBV6-6, the J gene TRBJ2-5; D not certain. The CDR3 is 13 residues long. V gave up 3 bases and J gave up 5 bases, with 10 bases separating them. Germline assignment: CDR1 MNHNY and CDR2 SVGAGI (reference sequence). The CDR3 protein is CASSYGPQETQYF. The DNA of the CDR3 is TGTGCCAGCAGTTATGGGCCACAGGAGACCCAGTACTTC.

The chain couples TRBV5-1 to TRBJ2-3; D possibly corresponds to TRBD1 (6 bases). Germline CDR1 and CDR2: SGHRS and YFSETQ. CDR3 length equals 14 residues. Trimming removed 6 bases from V and 0 bases from J, with 11 bases in between. The CDR3 here is CASKSRGSTDTQYF. CDR3 bases: TGCGCCAGCAAATCGAGGGGGAGCACAGATACGCAGTATTTT.

The chain recombines TRBV9 with TRBJ1-3, with no clear D. This CDR3 is built from 12 residues. The germline V gene has CDR1 SGDLS and CDR2 YYNGEE. V was shortened by 1 base and J by 8 bases, with 7 bases between the two germline ends. The CDR3 loop reads CASSVPPDTIYF. DNA for the CDR3: TGTGCCAGCAGCGTACCTCCGGACACCATATATTTT.

The chain joins TRBV6-1 to TRBJ1-1, with TRBD1 as a possible D gene (5 bases). The germline gives CDR1 MNHNS, CDR2 SASEGT. Trimming removed 3 bases from V and 1 base from J, with 9 bases in between. The CDR3 extends over 14 amino acids. The CDR3 spells CASSDPGQNTEAFF. Written as DNA, the CDR3 is TGTGCCAGCAGTGACCCCGGACAGAACACTGAAGCTTTCTTT.

The V and J genes are TRBV6-5 and TRBJ2-2, with D possibly TRBD2 on 6 matching bases. Germline CDR1 is MNHEY and CDR2 is SVGAGI. This CDR3 is 14 amino acids long. The ends were cut back, 7 bases at V and 5 bases at J, with 14 bases in the middle. CDR3 amino acids: CASTVEGSTGELFF. For the CDR3, the DNA is TGTGCCAGCACGGTGGAGGGGAGTACCGGGGAGCTGTTTTTT.

This chain joins TRBV11-2 and TRBJ2-4; D may correspond to TRBD1 or TRBD2 (7 bases each). Germline V gives CDR1 SGHAT, CDR2 FQNNGV. Trimming left V 5 bases short and J 5 bases short, with 16 bases between. CDR3 length equals 15 residues. The CDR3: CASSTKTGRENIQYF. The CDR3 nucleotides read TGTGCCAGCAGCACAAAGACAGGGAGGGAAAACATTCAGTACTTC.

This rearrangement joins TRBV4-2 to TRBJ2-5; 13 bases line up with TRBD2. The CDR3 contains 19 residues. With V trimmed by 2 bases and J by 0 bases, 9 bases remained unmatched. CDR1 is LGHNA and CDR2 is YNFKEQ in the germline V gene. CDR3 residues: CASSQSTALAGGNQETQYF. CDR3 nucleotides: TGTGCCAGCAGCCAATCGACGGCACTAGCGGGGGGGAACCAAGAGACCCAGTACTTC.

The V and J genes are TRBV9 and TRBJ2-7, with TRBD2 as a possible D gene (5 bases). The CDR3 is 12 amino acids. Between the trimmed V and J ends, which lost 0 bases and 7 bases, there was a span of 8 bases. Looked up from germline, CDR1 is SGDLS and CDR2 is YYNGEE. In nucleotides, the CDR3 is TGTGCCAGCAGCGTAGCCAGCGGTGAGCAGTACTTC. The encoded protein is CASSVASGEQYF.